This T cell receptor (beta chain) was sequenced for a study of blood T cell repertoires in COVID-19. Study context: Collection of acute and convalescent COVID-19 samples took place in the United States, Italy and Spain.

The germline V gene encodes CDR1 SGHRS and CDR2 YFSETQ. This CDR3 is 14 amino acids long. V dropped 3 bases and J dropped 0 bases, with 9 bases sitting between them. The assay was immunoSEQ multiplex PCR, and TCRdb's table has in-frame clones only and misses some. The table records hundreds of thousands of clones, more than 85% of them present only once. V is TRBV5-1 and J is TRBJ1-1, with no clear D. Sequencing used peripheral blood. The source of this sequence is a man aged 40-55 years with acute or convalescent COVID-19. In DNA form, the CDR3 reads TGCGCCAGCAGCTCATGGGCCATGAACACTGAAGCTTTCTTT. Residues: CASSSWAMNTEAFF. The full variable domain, in which reference TRBV5-1 and TRBJ1-1 provide the parts outside the CDR3, is KAGVTQTPRYLIKTRGQQVTLSCSPISGHRSVSWYQQTPGQGLQFLFEYFSETQRNKGNFPGRFSGRQFSNSRSEMNVSTLELGDSALYLCASSSWAMNTEAFFGQGTRLTVV.